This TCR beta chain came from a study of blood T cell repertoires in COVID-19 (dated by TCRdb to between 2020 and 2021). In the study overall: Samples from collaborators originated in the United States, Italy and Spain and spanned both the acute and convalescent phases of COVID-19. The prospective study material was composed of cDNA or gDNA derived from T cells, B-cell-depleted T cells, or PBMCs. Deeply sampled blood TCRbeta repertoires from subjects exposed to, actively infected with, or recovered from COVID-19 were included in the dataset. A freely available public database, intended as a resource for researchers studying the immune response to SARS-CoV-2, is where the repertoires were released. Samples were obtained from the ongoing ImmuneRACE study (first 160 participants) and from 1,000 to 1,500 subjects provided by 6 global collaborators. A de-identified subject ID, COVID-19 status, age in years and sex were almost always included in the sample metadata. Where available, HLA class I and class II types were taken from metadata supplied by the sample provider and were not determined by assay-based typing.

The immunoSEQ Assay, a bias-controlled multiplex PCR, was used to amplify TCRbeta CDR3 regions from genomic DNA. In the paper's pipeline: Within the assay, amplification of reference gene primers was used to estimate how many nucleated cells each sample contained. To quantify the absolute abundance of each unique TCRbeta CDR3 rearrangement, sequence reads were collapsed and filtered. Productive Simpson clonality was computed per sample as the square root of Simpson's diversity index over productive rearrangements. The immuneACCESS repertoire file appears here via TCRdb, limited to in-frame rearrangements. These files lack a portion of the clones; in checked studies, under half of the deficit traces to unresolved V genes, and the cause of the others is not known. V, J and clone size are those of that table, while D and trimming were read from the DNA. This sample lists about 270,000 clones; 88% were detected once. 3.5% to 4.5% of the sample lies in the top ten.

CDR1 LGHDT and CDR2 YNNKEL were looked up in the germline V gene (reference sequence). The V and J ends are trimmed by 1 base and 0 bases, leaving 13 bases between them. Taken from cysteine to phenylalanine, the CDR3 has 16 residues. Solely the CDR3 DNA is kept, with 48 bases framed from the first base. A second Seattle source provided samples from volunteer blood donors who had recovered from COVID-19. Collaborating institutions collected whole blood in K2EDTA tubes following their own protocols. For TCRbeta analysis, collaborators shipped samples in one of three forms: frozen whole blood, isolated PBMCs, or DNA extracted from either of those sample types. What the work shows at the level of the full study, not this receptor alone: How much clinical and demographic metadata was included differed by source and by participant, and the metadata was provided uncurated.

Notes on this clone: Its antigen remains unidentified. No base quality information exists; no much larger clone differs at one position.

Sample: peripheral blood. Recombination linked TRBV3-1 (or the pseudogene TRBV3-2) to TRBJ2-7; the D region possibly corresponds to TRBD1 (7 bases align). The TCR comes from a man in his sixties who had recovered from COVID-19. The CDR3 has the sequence CASSQGRGRHSYEQYF. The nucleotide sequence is TGTGCCAGCAGCCAAGGGAGGGGGCGTCACTCCTACGAGCAGTACTTC.